Sequencing of this T cell receptor (beta chain) was carried out in a study of blood T cell repertoires in COVID-19. Turning to the study itself: The cDNA or gDNA used as material had been derived from T cells, B-cell-depleted T cells, or PBMCs.

V was clipped by 7 bases and J by 2 bases; unmatched bases: 11. Germline lookup yields CDR1 LNHDA and CDR2 SQIVND (reference sequence). CDR3 length: 16 residues. In the source study's methods: The authors estimated nucleated cell counts from reference gene primer amplification. Measured with immunoSEQ multiplex PCR; TCRdb has only the in-frame clones, and not every one. V, J and clone size are those of that table, while D and trimming were read from the DNA. The sample lists 50,000 to 55,000 clones, 86% occurring once. The chain links TRBV19 to TRBJ2-3; 8 bases agree with TRBD2. This TCR derives from a man between 65 and 85 years old with acute or convalescent COVID-19. Sequencing was carried out using peripheral blood. CDR3 in DNA: TGTGCCAGTATGACCCGGGAGGGAGGTTTCACAGATACGCAGTATTTT. Translated, it gives CASMTREGGFTDTQYF.